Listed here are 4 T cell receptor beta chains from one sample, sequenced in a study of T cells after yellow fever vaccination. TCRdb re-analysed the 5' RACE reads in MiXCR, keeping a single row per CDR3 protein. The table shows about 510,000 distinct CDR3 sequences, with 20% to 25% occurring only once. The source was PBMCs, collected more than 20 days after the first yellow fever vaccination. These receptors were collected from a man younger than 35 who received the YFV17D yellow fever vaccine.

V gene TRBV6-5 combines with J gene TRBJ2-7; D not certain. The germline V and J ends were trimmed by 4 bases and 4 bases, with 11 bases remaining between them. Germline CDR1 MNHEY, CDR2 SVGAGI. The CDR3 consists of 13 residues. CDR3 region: CASSFRAGYEQYV. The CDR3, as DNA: TGTGCCAGCAGTTTTCGGGCCGGATACGAGCAGTACGTC.

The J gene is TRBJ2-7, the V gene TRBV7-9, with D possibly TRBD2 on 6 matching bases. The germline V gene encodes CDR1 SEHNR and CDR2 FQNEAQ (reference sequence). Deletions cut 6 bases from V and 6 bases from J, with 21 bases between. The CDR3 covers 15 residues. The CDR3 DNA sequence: TGTGCCAGCAGGACTAAAGCGGGCCCGAGAAGCGAGCAGTACGTC. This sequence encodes CASRTKAGPRSEQYV.

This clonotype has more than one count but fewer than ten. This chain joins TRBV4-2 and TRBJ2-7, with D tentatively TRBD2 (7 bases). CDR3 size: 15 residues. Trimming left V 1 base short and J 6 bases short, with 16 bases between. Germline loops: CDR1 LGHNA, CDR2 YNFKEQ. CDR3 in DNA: TGTGCCAGCAGCCAAGTTGCGGGGGCCGTGGGCGAGCAGTACTTC. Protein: CASSQVAGAVGEQYF.

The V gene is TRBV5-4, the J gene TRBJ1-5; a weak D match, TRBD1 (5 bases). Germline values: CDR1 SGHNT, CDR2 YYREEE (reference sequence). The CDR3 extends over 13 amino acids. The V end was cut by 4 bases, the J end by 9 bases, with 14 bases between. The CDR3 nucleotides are TGTGCCAGCAGCCGGGACGGGGTAGGGCCCCAGCATTTT. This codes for CASSRDGVGPQHF.